Following are 18 T cell receptor beta chains from one sample sequenced in a study of cytotoxic CD8 clonotypes in ibrutinib-treated CLL. This table comes from immunoSEQ multiplex PCR, and its TCRdb copy is limited to in-frame clones, with some not included. The repertoire consists of 130,000 or so clones, with about 72% occurring once and the leading ten covering less than 30%. Source: PBMCs, taken after 12 months of ibrutinib treatment. Receptors originate from a human donor with chronic lymphocytic leukemia.

The CDR3 sequence is CASSPFTGGVGEQFF. The DNA of the CDR3 is TGCGCCAGCAGCCCCTTCACCGGGGGCGTCGGTGAGCAGTTCTTC. This chain uses TRBV4-1 with TRBJ2-1; D tentatively fits TRBD1 or TRBD2 (6 bases each). Trimming cost V 4 bases and J 9 bases, with 19 bases left between them. The germline V gene encodes CDR1 MGHRA and CDR2 YSYEKL. The CDR3 length is 15 residues.

The chain recombines TRBV4-2 with TRBJ1-4; a possible D gene is TRBD1 (5 bases). This CDR3 comprises 13 residues. The V end was cut by 4 bases, the J end by 12 bases, with 15 bases between. Germline V gene lookup returns CDR1 LGHNA and CDR2 YNFKEQ. Written as DNA, the CDR3 is TGTGCCAGCAGCCCGGCGGGGCTCTTGGAACTGTTTTTT. Translated, it gives CASSPAGLLELFF.

This sequence joins TRBV4-2 and TRBJ2-4, with 9 nucleotides matching TRBD2. The trim removed 3 bases at V and 2 bases at J, leaving 8 bases unmatched. Germline lookup yields CDR1 LGHNA and CDR2 YNFKEQ. This CDR3 has 17 residues. The CDR3 sequence is CASSQNSGSITKNIQYF. The CDR3 DNA is TGTGCCAGCAGCCAGAATAGCGGGAGTATCACCAAAAACATTCAGTACTTC.

The CDR3 region has the DNA TGTGCCAGCAGTTACTCCCCTAGCGGGAGCTACGAGCAGTACTTC. Translating gives CASSYSPSGSYEQYF. The J gene is TRBJ2-7, the V gene TRBV6-5, with 10 bases fitting TRBD2. The CDR3 length is 15 residues. Germline V gene sequence: CDR1 MNHEY, CDR2 SVGAGI. Unmatched junction bases numbered 2, after V lost 0 bases and J lost 3 bases.

The CDR3 bases are TGTGCCAGCAGCGGGGCAGTAGTGGGCACTGAAGCTTTCTTT. As protein: CASSGAVVGTEAFF. The J gene is TRBJ1-1, the V gene TRBV9; D not resolved. Trimming removed 3 bases from V and 4 bases from J, with 13 bases in between. The CDR3 sequence is 14 residues long. CDR1 and CDR2 (germline): SGDLS, YYNGEE.

This rearrangement joins TRBV10-3 to TRBJ1-1; TRBD1 might be the D (6 bases). With 0 bases removed from V and 8 bases from J, the gap between germline ends came to 19 bases. This CDR3 has 16 residues. Germline CDR1 is ENHRY and CDR2 is SYGVKD. CDR3 coding DNA: TGTGCCATCAGTGAGTCGGGGGCGGCAGCGGGGTCAGAAGCTTTCTTT. Translating gives CAISESGAAAGSEAFF.

The chain couples TRBV13 to TRBJ2-1; 7 bases line up with TRBD2. J lost 0 bases, V lost 5 bases, and 10 bases had no gene match. Germline loops: CDR1 PRHDT, CDR2 FYEKMQ (reference sequence). The CDR3 runs to 17 residues. In DNA, the CDR3 is TGTGCCAGCAGCCTAAATCTAGCGGTGAGCTCCTACAATGAGCAGTTCTTC. This encodes CASSLNLAVSSYNEQFF.

The chain's CDR3 is CASSSLRADTQYF. CDR3 coding DNA: TGTGCCAGCAGCTCCCTAAGAGCAGATACGCAGTATTTT. The gene calls are TRBV7-9 and TRBJ2-3; D not resolved. Germline V gene lookup returns CDR1 SEHNR and CDR2 FQNEAQ (reference sequence). This CDR3 region has 13 residues. Trimming shortened V by 4 bases and J by 4 bases, and 9 bases separated the two germline ends.

The gene calls are TRBV25-1 and TRBJ2-2, with D uncertain. CDR1 is MGHDK and CDR2 is SYGVNS in the germline V gene. This CDR3 has 15 residues. V shed 3 bases and J shed 4 bases, with 12 bases lying between them. CDR3 in DNA: TGTGCCAGCAGTGATCATGGGTTGGGCACCGGGGAGCTGTTTTTT. It encodes CASSDHGLGTGELFF.

This rearrangement joins TRBV29-1 to TRBJ1-2, with 10 bases lining up with TRBD1. The V gene's germline CDR1 is SQVTM and CDR2 ANQGSEA. V shed 3 bases and J 1 base; nucleotides not matched to a gene: 14. The CDR3 extends over 18 amino acids. The DNA of the CDR3 is TGCAGCGTTGACGCGAAACTCGGACAGGGGGGCGGTAACTATGGCTACACCTTC. Translation gives CSVDAKLGQGGGNYGYTF.

The chain is built from TRBV10-2 and TRBJ2-2; no clear D. V was trimmed by 0 bases and J by 2 bases, leaving 7 bases between them. The CDR3 is 15 amino acids. Germline CDR1 WSHSY, CDR2 SAAADI. The DNA for the CDR3 is TGCGCCAGCAGTGAGTCGACGGAAAACACCGGGGAGCTGTTTTTT. This translates into CASSESTENTGELFF.

This chain joins TRBV5-1 and TRBJ1-2; D not certain. Germline CDR1 and CDR2: SGHRS and YFSETQ. The V end was cut by 0 bases, the J end by 2 bases, with 14 bases between. The CDR3 loop spans 16 amino acids. CDR3 coding DNA: TGCGCCAGCAGCTTGGACCAGTCACCGGGGAACTATGGCTACACCTTC. Protein sequence: CASSLDQSPGNYGYTF.

This clone was seen more than once but under ten times. The V and J genes are TRBV7-9 and TRBJ1-2; TRBD1 might be the D (5 bases). Trimming shortened V by 2 bases and J by 3 bases, and 13 bases separated the two germline ends. The CDR3 is made up of 15 amino acids. CDR1 SEHNR and CDR2 FQNEAQ come from the germline V gene (reference sequence). The CDR3 bases are TGTGCCAGCAGCTTACACAACCTGGGGGACTATGGCTACACCTTC. As protein: CASSLHNLGDYGYTF.

The chain is built from TRBV27 and TRBJ1-1; 9 bases are shared with TRBD1. Germline trimming cut 6 bases from V and 5 bases from J; bases unmatched to any gene: 4. Germline-derived CDR1 and CDR2 are MNHEY and SMNVEV (reference sequence). The CDR3 consists of 13 residues. The CDR3 here is CASSPTGGTEAFF. CDR3 nucleotide sequence: TGTGCCAGCAGCCCGACAGGGGGGACTGAAGCTTTCTTT.

The CDR3 reads CASSLSSRHDGKLFF. In nucleotides, the CDR3 is TGTGCCAGCAGTTTAAGTTCGAGACATGATGGAAAACTGTTTTTT. This chain uses TRBV6-5 with TRBJ1-4; D unclear. V was cut by 4 bases and J by 10 bases, with 19 bases left in between. This CDR3 is 15 amino acids long. CDR1 and CDR2 from the germline V gene are MNHEY and SVGAGI.

The rearrangement links TRBV6-1 to TRBJ1-2; the D is unclear. The germline V gene encodes CDR1 MNHNS and CDR2 SASEGT. V was cut by 4 bases and J by 1 base, with 13 bases left in between. There are 15 residues in the CDR3. CDR3 DNA sequence: TGTGCCAGCAGTGGCATGCACACTGATAACTATGGCTACACCTTC. This codes for CASSGMHTDNYGYTF.

The rearrangement uses TRBV10-3 and TRBJ2-1; 9 bases map to TRBD1. CDR3 length: 14 residues. Germline CDR1 is ENHRY and CDR2 is SYGVKD. V trimming: 8 bases; J trimming: 9 bases; junction bases outside the gene matches: 11. The CDR3 DNA sequence: TGTGCCATCGCCCGGGGACAGGGTATAGGTGAGCAGTTCTTC. The encoded protein is CAIARGQGIGEQFF.

This clone was seen a few times. V gene TRBV28 combines with J gene TRBJ2-3; perhaps TRBD1 as D (6 bases). Deletions cut 3 bases from V and 4 bases from J, with 8 bases between. The germline V gene has CDR1 MDHEN and CDR2 SYDVKM. The CDR3 is made up of 13 amino acids. CDR3 residues: CASSFPGADTQYF. Written as DNA, the CDR3 is TGTGCCAGCAGTTTCCCAGGGGCAGATACGCAGTATTTT.